Listed below are T cell receptor beta chains from one sample, sequenced in a study of blood T cell repertoires in COVID-19. Sequenced by immunoSEQ multiplex PCR; TCRdb stores in-frame clones only, minus some. The data contain roughly 56,000 clones, around 86% of them singletons. Sequenced material: peripheral blood. These TCRs come from a human donor in a cohort sampled during active COVID-19. Each CDR3 is given with its conserved first and last residue. The order of the fields is V gene, D gene, J gene, CDR3 DNA, CDR3 protein. D genes are given only for firm matches.

>TRBV19|TRBD1|TRBJ2-7
TGTGCCAGTTTGACAGGGGTCCGAGGCGAGCAGTACTTC
CASLTGVRGEQYF
>TRBV4-2|TRBD2|TRBJ2-7
TGTGCCAGCAGCCGTCGACACCTCGCGGGAGGACTCCCATCGAAGGAGCAGTACTTC
CASSRRHLAGGLPSKEQYF
>TRBV9|NA|TRBJ2-3
TGTGCCAGCAGCGCCTCGGTGCCAGATACGCAGTATTTT
CASSASVPDTQYF
>TRBV27|NA|TRBJ1-2
TGTGCCAGCAGTTTATCGGGGGCCAGCTATGGCTACACCTTC
CASSLSGASYGYTF
>TRBV24-1|NA|TRBJ2-7
TGTGCCACCAGTGGGAGCTCCTACGAGCAGTACTTC
CATSGSSYEQYF
>TRBV7-9|NA|TRBJ2-1
TGTGCCAGCAGCCCAGCAGGGGCTGGATACAATGAGCAGTTCTTC
CASSPAGAGYNEQFF
>TRBV4-1|TRBD2|TRBJ2-7
TGCGCCAGCAGCCAAGATGGGCTAGCGGGACACTACGAGCAGTACTTC
CASSQDGLAGHYEQYF
>TRBV4-1|TRBD1|TRBJ1-5
TGCGCCAGCAGCCAAGAGGGACAGGGGGCATCTTTAAGCAATCAGCCCCAGCATTTT
CASSQEGQGASLSNQPQHF
>TRBV7-7|TRBD2|TRBJ2-2
TGTGCCAGCAGCTCCCCCAAGCGGGAGCTCGGGGAGCTGTTTTTT
CASSSPKRELGELFF
>TRBV11-2|TRBD1|TRBJ1-2
TGTGCCAGCAGCCCCGACAGGGCCTATGGCTACACCTTC
CASSPDRAYGYTF
>TRBV18|NA|TRBJ1-1
TGTGCCAGCTCACCCACGACAGTCCACACTGAAGCTTTCTTT
CASSPTTVHTEAFF
>TRBV7-2|TRBD1|TRBJ1-4
TGTGCCAGCAGCTCGGGGACAGGGGCTTATGAAAAACTGTTTTTT
CASSSGTGAYEKLFF
>TRBV4-2|TRBD1|TRBJ2-7
TGTGCCAGCAGCCAAGGCCAGGGGGAAAACGAGCAGTACTTC
CASSQGQGENEQYF